These 30 T cell receptor beta chains were sequenced from one sample in a study of shared clonotypes between healthy human individuals. Using immunoSEQ multiplex PCR, the repertoire was profiled, and TCRdb retains in-frame clones only, with some absent. The sample yields roughly 110,000 clones, 55% to 70% seen once. The sample taken for sequencing was memory CD8+ T cells sorted from blood. Subset described: CD45RO+ cells pooled with CCR7-negative TemRA cells. These receptors were collected from a woman aged 30 to 39 in good health.

J is TRBJ2-7 and V is TRBV29-1, with 9 nucleotides matching TRBD2. From germline, CDR1 is SQVTM and CDR2 ANQGSEA. J gave up 0 bases and V 0 bases, and 3 bases lay outside the gene matches. CDR3 length: 15 amino acids. CDR3 DNA sequence: TGCAGCGTTGAAGACACTAGCGGGTACTCCTACGAGCAGTACTTC. Encoded protein: CSVEDTSGYSYEQYF.

The chain uses TRBV6-6 and TRBJ1-5; D gene unclear. V was shortened by 2 bases and J by 3 bases, with 8 bases between the two germline ends. The CDR3 is 14 amino acids. The germline CDR1 and CDR2 sequences are MNHNY and SVGAGI (reference sequence). In DNA, the CDR3 is TGTGCCAGCAGTTACGGGCAGGACAATCAGCCCCAGCATTTT. Translating gives CASSYGQDNQPQHF.

This clone was seen a handful of times. CDR3 residues: CASSQEEGATYNEQFF. CDR3 in DNA: TGCGCCAGCAGCCAAGAGGAGGGGGCCACCTACAATGAGCAGTTCTTC. V usage is TRBV4-1 and J usage is TRBJ2-1, with TRBD1 as a possible D gene (7 bases). V gave up 0 bases and J gave up 2 bases, with 11 bases separating them. The CDR3 length is 16 residues. The germline CDR1 and CDR2 sequences are MGHRA and YSYEKL.

The sample holds many counts of this clone. V usage is TRBV29-1 and J usage is TRBJ2-6, with 10 bases lining up with TRBD1. This CDR3 has 18 residues. The ends lost 1 base at V and 2 bases at J; junction bases unmatched: 8. The germline V gene encodes CDR1 SQVTM and CDR2 ANQGSEA. CDR3 DNA: TGCAGCGTTGAAGTCGTGACAGGGGGCGAAACTGGGGCCAACGTCCTGACTTTC. Encoded protein: CSVEVVTGGETGANVLTF.

The chain links TRBV5-6 to TRBJ1-4, with a possible D match to TRBD1 (6 bases). CDR3 length: 19 residues. V was shortened by 7 bases and J by 2 bases, with 27 bases between the two germline ends. CDR1 SGHDT and CDR2 YYEEEE come from the germline V gene. CDR3 nucleotides: TGTGCCAGCGGCCTCTACAGGGATCGCCTCGTTGCGACTAATGAAAAACTGTTTTTT. Residues: CASGLYRDRLVATNEKLFF.

As for this clone: The same CDR3 also results from other DNA sequences found in this sample. The rearrangement uses TRBV27 and TRBJ1-5; D ambiguous. Germline CDR1 reads MNHEY; CDR2 reads SMNVEV (reference sequence). V gave up 3 bases and J gave up 0 bases, with 3 bases separating them. This CDR3 is built from 13 residues. The CDR3: CASSLGSNQPQHF. The CDR3 region has the DNA TGTGCCAGCAGTTTGGGTAGCAATCAGCCCCAGCATTTT.

As for this clone: A far larger clone lies a single base away; this is likely a read error. Other nucleotide sequences in the sample specify the same CDR3. V is TRBV19 and J is TRBJ1-5; the D gene is possibly TRBD1 (5 bases). The V end lost 2 bases, the J end lost 0 bases, and 8 bases lay between the germline ends. The germline CDR1 and CDR2 sequences are LNHDA and SQIVND (reference sequence). This CDR3 comprises 15 residues. CDR3 in DNA: TGTGCCAGTAGTATATGGGGGGGTAGCAATCAGCCCCAGCATTTT. It specifies CASSIWGGSNQPQHF.

This rearrangement joins TRBV5-6 to TRBJ2-5; 9 bases are shared with TRBD2. TRBJ2-7 explains the end of the DNA better; the J call may be wrong. From germline, CDR1 is SGHDT and CDR2 YYEEEE. This CDR3 is 19 amino acids long. The CDR3 DNA reads as TGTGCCAGCAGCTCCACCGGGCGACTAGCGGAGGGAGGTCCCTACGAGCAGTACTTC. Translating it yields CASSSTGRLAEGGPYEQYF.

The J gene is TRBJ2-5, the V gene TRBV6-6, with TRBD1 matching 7 bases. V was clipped by 5 bases and J by 1 base; unmatched bases: 4. CDR3 length: 14 residues. The germline V gene encodes CDR1 MNHNY and CDR2 SVGAGI (reference sequence). CDR3 region: CASSDRESQETQYF. The CDR3 DNA is TGTGCCAGCAGTGACAGGGAGAGCCAAGAGACCCAGTACTTC.

This clone showed up just a few times. The chain couples TRBV25-1 to TRBJ2-1, with TRBD2 identical over 10 bases. The length of the CDR3 is 13 residues. The junction had 5 bases not matched to a gene; V was cut back by 7 bases and J by 8 bases. The germline gives CDR1 MGHDK, CDR2 SYGVNS. The CDR3 spells CASIAGGPDEQFF. The CDR3 DNA sequence: TGTGCCAGCATAGCGGGAGGTCCCGATGAGCAGTTCTTC.

The V and J genes are TRBV6-6 and TRBJ2-1; D remains unclear. Germline V gives CDR1 MNHNY, CDR2 SVGAGI (reference sequence). V lost 2 bases and J lost 8, with 13 bases in between. The CDR3 has 14 amino acids. The CDR3 DNA reads as TGTGCCAGCAGTTACCTCTCTTTGGGTGATGAGCAGTTCTTC. This gives the protein CASSYLSLGDEQFF.

This chain uses TRBV2 with TRBJ2-5; D possibly uses TRBD1 or TRBD2 (5 bases each). TRBJ2-7 explains the end of the DNA better; the J call may be wrong. The CDR3 runs to 15 residues. CDR1 is SNHLY and CDR2 is FYNNEI in the germline V gene. The DNA of the CDR3 is TGTGCCAGCAGTGAGGGGGTAACTAACACCTACGAGCAGTACTTC. It yields the protein CASSEGVTNTYEQYF.

V gene TRBV7-9 combines with J gene TRBJ2-7; TRBD2 matches at 7 bases. The CDR3 totals 14 residues. The germline CDR1 and CDR2 sequences are SEHNR and FQNEAQ (reference sequence). J was trimmed by 3 bases and V by 4 bases; bases with no gene match: 6. The CDR3 coding sequence is TGTGCCAGCAGCTCAAGCGGGGTGAGCTACGAGCAGTACTTC. This gives the protein CASSSSGVSYEQYF.

The rearrangement joins TRBV11-3 to TRBJ1-1, with 7 nucleotides matching TRBD1. Germline V gives CDR1 SGHNT, CDR2 YENEEA. The CDR3 runs 13 residues. V lost 5 bases to trimming and J lost 5 bases; unmatched junction nucleotides: 5. The CDR3 loop is CASSPTGETEAFF. The DNA for the CDR3 is TGTGCCAGCAGCCCTACAGGGGAAACTGAAGCTTTCTTT.

This clone was counted ten times or more. The chain uses TRBV5-8 and TRBJ2-7; 10 bases line up with TRBD2. The V gene's germline CDR1 is SGHTS and CDR2 YDEGEE. The CDR3 totals 17 residues. Trimming took 0 bases from V and 4 from J; bases not matched to a gene: 10. The CDR3 protein is CASSLAHGLAGDYEQYF. The CDR3 bases are TGTGCCAGCAGCTTGGCCCATGGTCTAGCGGGGGATTACGAGCAGTACTTC.

The genes are TRBV27 and TRBJ1-5; tentatively, D is TRBD1 (5 bases). The CDR3 is 16 residues long. From germline, CDR1 is MNHEY and CDR2 SMNVEV (reference sequence). V lost 10 bases, J lost 0 bases, and 19 bases lay in between. In DNA, the CDR3 is TGTGCCATACCCTTCGGGGCAGTTTATAGCAATCAGCCCCAGCATTTT. The encoded protein is CAIPFGAVYSNQPQHF.

This clone was detected a few times. The rearrangement joins TRBV11-2 to TRBJ2-7; 7 bases line up with TRBD1. Germline trimming cut 4 bases from V and 5 bases from J; bases unmatched to any gene: 5. The CDR3 consists of 13 residues. Germline V gives CDR1 SGHAT, CDR2 FQNNGV. CDR3 DNA: TGTGCCAGCAGCTCCACAGGGGCCCACGAGCAGTACTTC. Protein: CASSSTGAHEQYF. The complete variable domain, with remaining parts taken from reference TRBV11-2 and TRBJ2-7, reads EAGVAQSPRYKIIEKRQSVAFWCNPISGHATLYWYQQILGQGPKLLIQFQNNGVVDDSQLPKDRFSAERLKGVDSTLKIQPAKLEDSAVYLCASSSTGAHEQYFGPGTRLTVT.

The gene calls are TRBV5-4 and TRBJ2-7; possibly TRBD1 for D (5 bases). This CDR3 spans 13 amino acids. Between the trimmed V and J ends, which lost 5 bases and 0 bases, there was a span of 9 bases. CDR1 SGHNT and CDR2 YYREEE come from the germline V gene (reference sequence). CDR3 region: CASRPDSSYEQYF. In nucleotides, the CDR3 is TGTGCCAGCAGACCTGACAGCTCCTACGAGCAGTACTTC.

Comment on this clone: The sample contains more than one DNA sequence encoding this CDR3. J is TRBJ2-2 and V is TRBV27, with no clear D. The CDR3 has 12 amino acids. V dropped 6 bases and J dropped 8 bases, with 10 bases sitting between them. Germline V gene sequence: CDR1 MNHEY, CDR2 SMNVEV (reference sequence). The CDR3 is CASSPFPGELFF. The DNA for the CDR3 is TGTGCCAGCAGCCCCTTTCCTGGGGAGCTGTTTTTT.

The chain recombines TRBV10-3 with TRBJ2-7; TRBD1 matches at 7 bases. This CDR3 has 15 residues. Germline V CDR1 and CDR2: ENHRY, SYGVKD. V trimming: 3 bases; J trimming: 3 bases; junction bases outside the gene matches: 8. In DNA form, the CDR3 reads TGTGCCATCAGTGATGGGTGGGACAGAAGCTACGAGCAGTACTTC. Its protein product is CAISDGWDRSYEQYF.

This clone appeared a few times. The chain recombines TRBV9 with TRBJ1-1, with D maybe TRBD1 (5 bases). V lost 0 bases and J lost 2, with 14 bases in between. This CDR3 is 16 amino acids long. Germline V CDR1 and CDR2: SGDLS, YYNGEE. The CDR3 here is CASSVAGDGLNTEAFF. DNA for the CDR3: TGTGCCAGCAGCGTAGCCGGGGACGGACTTAACACTGAAGCTTTCTTT.

The chain recombines TRBV6-1 with TRBJ2-2; D is perhaps TRBD1 (6 bases). This CDR3 has 15 amino acids. Trimming removed 7 bases at V and 8 bases at J, with 20 bases between. Germline-derived CDR1 and CDR2 are MNHNS and SASEGT. The CDR3 region is CASTTGTRVSGELFF. In nucleotides, the CDR3 is TGTGCCAGCACAACCGGGACAAGGGTTTCGGGGGAGCTGTTTTTT.

The rearrangement uses TRBV6-5 and TRBJ2-7; 9 nucleotides match TRBD2. Germline loops: CDR1 MNHEY, CDR2 SVGAGI. The ends lost 9 bases at V and 2 bases at J; junction bases unmatched: 5. CDR3 size: 13 residues. CDR3 coding DNA: TGTGCCAGTTCACTAGCGGGTACCTACGAGCAGTACTTC. Translated, it gives CASSLAGTYEQYF.

The chain has TRBV27 and TRBJ1-2; no clear D gene. Looked up from germline, CDR1 is MNHEY and CDR2 is SMNVEV (reference sequence). The CDR3 is 12 residues long. Trimming took 8 bases from V and 6 from J, leaving 13 bases between them. This CDR3 reads CASGDMLDGYTF. DNA for the CDR3: TGTGCCAGCGGAGACATGTTAGATGGCTACACCTTC.

At least ten counts were recorded for this clone. The rearrangement links TRBV7-8 to TRBJ1-1; maybe TRBD1 (5 bases). The ends were cut back, 2 bases at V and 4 bases at J, with 11 bases in the middle. Germline CDR1 reads SGHVS; CDR2 reads FQNEAQ. This CDR3 has 14 residues. CDR3 nucleotide sequence: TGTGCCAGCAGCTTACACAGGAATCCCACTGAAGCTTTCTTT. Translating it yields CASSLHRNPTEAFF.

The rearrangement links TRBV5-4 to TRBJ2-7, with 13 nucleotides matching TRBD2. With V trimmed by 4 bases and J by 6 bases, 4 bases remained unmatched. Looked up from germline, CDR1 is SGHNT and CDR2 is YYREEE (reference sequence). The CDR3 has 14 amino acids. CDR3 sequence: CASSRTSGSSEQYF. As DNA, the CDR3 is TGTGCCAGCAGCAGGACTAGCGGGAGTAGCGAGCAGTACTTC.

The J gene is TRBJ2-3, the V gene TRBV6-5; 9 positions match TRBD2. V lost 4 bases and J lost 4; bases outside the gene matches: 9. This CDR3 comprises 16 residues. From germline, CDR1 is MNHEY and CDR2 SVGAGI. Written as DNA, the CDR3 is TGTGCCAGCAGTTTCGACTTAGCGGGAGATGCAGATACGCAGTATTTT. Amino acid sequence: CASSFDLAGDADTQYF.

Only a few counts were recorded for this clone. This chain connects TRBV6-1 to TRBJ2-7; TRBD1 or TRBD2 may be the D gene (5 bases each). The CDR3 loop spans 15 amino acids. V gave up 1 base and J gave up 2 bases, with 12 bases separating them. CDR1 is MNHNS and CDR2 is SASEGT in the germline V gene. The CDR3 DNA is TGTGCCAGCAGTGAAGAGGGGACCGCGCCCTACGAGCAGTACTTC. Translation gives CASSEEGTAPYEQYF.

The genes are TRBV6-1 and TRBJ1-5; D may be TRBD1 (5 bases). CDR3 length: 15 residues. Trimming stripped 3 bases from V and 0 bases from J, with 9 bases between. Germline CDR1 is MNHNS and CDR2 is SASEGT. CDR3 DNA: TGTGCCAGCAGTGAGGACATTTTTAGCAATCAGCCCCAGCATTTT. Encoded protein: CASSEDIFSNQPQHF.

This clone was seen more than once but under ten times. The rearrangement uses TRBV9 and TRBJ1-1; 8 bases are shared with TRBD1. The germline CDR1 and CDR2 sequences are SGDLS and YYNGEE. Trimming cost V 6 bases and J 5 bases; bases outside gene matches: 9. The CDR3 totals 14 residues. The CDR3 sequence is CASTATGGRTEAFF. The CDR3 DNA follows: TGTGCCAGCACCGCTACAGGGGGAAGAACTGAAGCTTTCTTT.